This T cell receptor beta chain was found in a study of blood T cell repertoires in COVID-19. A single count supports this clone. The CDR3 covers 15 residues. Trimming took 4 bases from V and 4 from J, leaving 15 bases between them. The germline V gene has CDR1 SGDLS and CDR2 YYNGEE. The repertoire was sequenced with immunoSEQ multiplex PCR; TCRdb's copy has only in-frame clones and lacks some. The sample holds 200,000 to 250,000 clones; more than 80% are singletons and the top ten take about 10%. V and J are TRBV9 and TRBJ1-3, with D possibly TRBD1 on 5 matching bases. Sequencing used PBMCs or T cells enriched from blood (not recorded which). This TCR was sampled from a man aged 35 to 55 who had recovered from COVID-19. CDR3 protein: CASSFQGARGNTIYF. In DNA, the CDR3 is TGTGCCAGCAGCTTCCAAGGGGCGCGGGGAAACACCATATATTTT.